These 22 T cell receptor beta chains came from one sample sequenced in a study of neurological immune-mediated disorders. TCRdb analysed the 5' RACE reads with MiXCR anew, one entry per CDR3 protein. Counted here are approximately 65,000 distinct CDR3 sequences, 3.5% to 4.5% occurring once; the ten biggest clones make up about 2.6%. What was sequenced was PBMCs. All receptors come from a man in his fifties with multiple sclerosis.

V is TRBV5-1 and J is TRBJ2-7; TRBD2 matches 8 bases. Germline trimming cut 4 bases from V and 7 bases from J; bases unmatched to any gene: 10. Looked up from germline, CDR1 is SGHRS and CDR2 is YFSETQ. The CDR3 loop spans 14 amino acids. The CDR3 region has the DNA TGCGCCAGCAGCCCCGGGGGGGGCAGCGAAGAGCAGTACTTC. Protein product: CASSPGGGSEEQYF.

This clonotype was detected ten times or more. The chain has TRBV20-1 and TRBJ1-2, with D tentatively TRBD1 (6 bases). V was clipped by 0 bases and J by 3 bases, with 8 bases between them. The CDR3 contains 13 residues. Germline V gene data show CDR1 as DFQATT and CDR2 as SNEGSKA (reference sequence). Written as DNA, the CDR3 is TGCAGTGCTAGAGAAGGGGGAGACTATGGCTACACCTTC. It specifies CSAREGGDYGYTF.

This clonotype was recorded at least ten times. The chain couples TRBV20-1 to TRBJ1-2; 7 nucleotides agree with TRBD1. V was clipped by 0 bases and J by 3 bases; unmatched bases: 7. This CDR3 has 15 residues. Looked up from germline, CDR1 is DFQATT and CDR2 is SNEGSKA (reference sequence). The CDR3 DNA is TGCAGTGCTAGAGATCGAGGACAGGCCGACTATGGCTACACCTTC. Its protein product is CSARDRGQADYGYTF.

This clonotype was seen repeatedly, ten times or more. The chain recombines TRBV20-1 with TRBJ2-4, with D maybe TRBD2 (6 bases). This CDR3 comprises 18 residues. The germline V gene encodes CDR1 DFQATT and CDR2 SNEGSKA (reference sequence). Between the trimmed V and J ends, which lost 1 base and 6 bases, there was a span of 25 bases. CDR3 sequence (DNA): TGCAGTGCTAGAGGATCCACTAGTGGGGGGTCGTTAAGAAACATTCAGTACTTC. As protein: CSARGSTSGGSLRNIQYF.

Ten or more counts support this clonotype. The chain uses TRBV4-1 and TRBJ2-7, with TRBD1 matching over 9 bases. From germline, CDR1 is MGHRA and CDR2 YSYEKL. Losses at the gene ends were 2 bases for V and 1 base for J; bases not matched to a gene: 3. The CDR3 spans 15 residues. The CDR3 nucleotides read TGCGCCAGCAGCCAACGACAGGGGGAATCCTACGAGCAGTACGTC. Its protein product is CASSQRQGESYEQYV.

This clonotype has a count of ten or more. One end of the junction fails to match germline, which may point to a read error. The rearrangement joins TRBV4-1 to TRBJ1-5, with TRBD1 matching 10 bases. The germline gives CDR1 MGHRA, CDR2 YSYEKL. CDR3 size: 14 residues. The CDR3 sequence: CASSPDRGWQPQNF. CDR3 DNA sequence: TGCGCCAGCAGCCCGGACAGGGGGTGGCAGCCCCAGAATTTT.

This clonotype appeared many times. The genes are TRBV5-8 and TRBJ1-2; perhaps TRBD1 as D (6 bases). With 3 bases removed from V and 4 bases from J, the gap between germline ends came to 13 bases. The CDR3 length is 14 residues. CDR1 and CDR2 (germline): SGHTS, YDEGEE. The CDR3 DNA reads TGTGCCAGCAGCTCTCACGACAGGCCCTATGGCTACACCTTC. It specifies CASSSHDRPYGYTF.

This clonotype was seen many times. This chain connects TRBV6-6 to TRBJ1-2; TRBD1 might be the D (6 bases). Germline V lookup: CDR1 MNHNY, CDR2 SVGAGI (reference sequence). The CDR3 length is 15 residues. The V end lost 6 bases, the J end lost 0 bases, and 14 bases lay between the germline ends. This CDR3 is CASRRGGNANYGYTF. CDR3 bases: TGTGCCAGCAGAAGAGGGGGGAACGCTAACTATGGCTACACCTTC.

This clonotype occurred many times. The chain employs TRBV5-1 and TRBJ2-3; D not certain. The germline V gene encodes CDR1 SGHRS and CDR2 YFSETQ. The CDR3 loop spans 14 amino acids. V shed 3 bases and J shed 1 base, with 9 bases lying between them. DNA of the CDR3: TGCGCCAGCAGCTCCACCACCGGCACAGATACGCAGTATTTT. Protein sequence: CASSSTTGTDTQYF. The variable domain in full, completed from reference TRBV5-1 and TRBJ2-3, reads KAGVTQTPRYLIKTRGQQVTLSCSPISGHRSVSWYQQTPGQGLQFLFEYFSETQRNKGNFPGRFSGRQFSNSRSEMNVSTLELGDSALYLCASSSTTGTDTQYFGPGTRLTVL.

This clonotype has a count of ten or more. The chain employs TRBV5-1 and TRBJ1-4; the D is unclear. The CDR3 sequence is 14 residues long. Germline CDR1 and CDR2: SGHRS and YFSETQ. V was clipped by 0 bases and J by 4 bases, with 7 bases between them. The CDR3 sequence is CASSLGTVNEKLFF. CDR3 bases: TGCGCCAGCAGCTTGGGGACGGTTAATGAAAAACTGTTTTTT. Based on the CDR3 plus reference TRBV5-1 and TRBJ1-4, the full variable domain is KAGVTQTPRYLIKTRGQQVTLSCSPISGHRSVSWYQQTPGQGLQFLFEYFSETQRNKGNFPGRFSGRQFSNSRSEMNVSTLELGDSALYLCASSLGTVNEKLFFGSGTQLSVL.

Remarks on this clonotype: A read error may explain this, as a much larger clone is one base away. This rearrangement joins TRBV2 to TRBJ2-1; D is uncertain. Trimming stripped 5 bases from V and 10 bases from J, with 9 bases between. Germline CDR1 and CDR2: SNHLY and FYNNEI. The CDR3 contains 11 residues. CDR3 region: CASSRREEQFF. CDR3 in DNA: TGTGCCAGCAGTCGGCGCGAAGAGCAGTTCTTC.

This clonotype was picked up many times. This sequence joins TRBV7-9 and TRBJ2-1; TRBD1 matches at 8 bases. Germline V gene data show CDR1 as SEHNR and CDR2 as FQNEAQ (reference sequence). The CDR3 is made up of 12 amino acids. Trimming took 5 bases from V and 8 from J; bases not matched to a gene: 2. The CDR3 bases are TGTGCCAGCAGCGAGACAGGGGATGAGCAGTTCTTC. It encodes CASSETGDEQFF.

At least ten counts were recorded for this clonotype. The chain links TRBV6-2 or TRBV6-3 to TRBJ1-2; D is undetermined. The CDR3 totals 12 residues. V was trimmed by 5 bases and J by 5 bases, leaving 9 bases between them. Germline V CDR1 and CDR2: MNHEY, SVGEGT. The CDR3 bases are TGTGCCAGCAGTCCTTCCGAGTATGGCTACACCTTC. Amino acid sequence: CASSPSEYGYTF.

This clonotype was recorded many times. V is TRBV7-2 and J is TRBJ2-1; D perhaps matches TRBD1 (6 bases). The CDR3 is 13 residues long. The V gene lost 3 bases and the J gene lost 7 bases, with 10 bases spanning the gap. The germline V gene has CDR1 SGHTA and CDR2 FQGNSA. The CDR3 DNA is TGTGCCAGCAGCTTCAACAGGGCGAATGAGCAGTTCTTC. As protein: CASSFNRANEQFF.

There are many counts of this clonotype. V usage is TRBV11-2 and J usage is TRBJ1-1, with TRBD1 as a possible D gene (6 bases). This CDR3 contains 13 residues. Germline CDR1 and CDR2: SGHAT and FQNNGV. V gave up 3 bases and J gave up 10 bases, with 15 bases separating them. For the CDR3, the DNA is TGTGCCAGCAGCTTCACGCTAGGGGGGGTAGCTTTCTTT. It translates to CASSFTLGGVAFF.

This clonotype was observed many times. The J gene is TRBJ1-1, the V gene TRBV20-1; TRBD1 aligns across 8 bases. Germline values: CDR1 DFQATT, CDR2 SNEGSKA (reference sequence). This CDR3 has 15 amino acids. V trimming: 0 bases; J trimming: 5 bases; junction bases outside the gene matches: 8. The CDR3 protein is CSARDMTGAYTEAFF. The CDR3 nucleotides are TGCAGTGCTAGAGATATGACAGGGGCGTATACTGAAGCTTTCTTT.

Many counts were recorded for this clonotype. V usage is TRBV4-2 and J usage is TRBJ1-2; no clear D. The germline V gene encodes CDR1 LGHNA and CDR2 YNFKEQ. The CDR3 runs to 14 residues. V lost 3 bases to trimming and J lost 8 bases, with 16 bases between them. DNA for the CDR3: TGTGCCAGCAGCCACGGCCCGGCAATGGGAGGCTACACCTTC. It is translated as CASSHGPAMGGYTF.

This chain links TRBV5-1 with TRBJ1-2; the D gene is possibly TRBD1 (6 bases). V was shortened by 4 bases and J by 4 bases, with 14 bases between the two germline ends. The CDR3 loop spans 14 amino acids. The germline gives CDR1 SGHRS, CDR2 YFSETQ. CDR3 region: CASSPVDSAYGYTF. DNA of the CDR3: TGCGCCAGCAGCCCCGTGGACAGCGCCTATGGCTACACCTTC.

This clonotype was recorded many times. The chain carries TRBV10-2 and TRBJ1-4, with TRBD1 matching over 9 bases. In germline, CDR1 is WSHSY, CDR2 SAAADI. There are 16 residues in the CDR3. V lost 5 bases and J lost 4; bases outside the gene matches: 8. CDR3 nucleotide sequence: TGCGCCAGCAGTACTACCGGGACAGGGAGTAATGAAAAACTGTTTTTT. Translated, it gives CASSTTGTGSNEKLFF.

This clonotype was found many times. The rearrangement joins TRBV7-9 to TRBJ2-4; D is perhaps TRBD2 (6 bases). The CDR3 covers 17 residues. With 5 bases removed from V and 0 bases from J, the gap between germline ends came to 17 bases. CDR1 and CDR2 from the germline V gene are SEHNR and FQNEAQ (reference sequence). CDR3 protein: CASSLPGGELAKNIQYF. The CDR3 region has the DNA TGTGCCAGCAGCCTTCCCGGGGGAGAATTAGCCAAAAACATTCAGTACTTC.

This clonotype appeared many times. The gene calls are TRBV13 and TRBJ1-2, with unresolved D. CDR1 PRHDT and CDR2 FYEKMQ come from the germline V gene (reference sequence). CDR3 size: 15 residues. The ends were cut back, 1 base at V and 4 bases at J, with 13 bases in the middle. Here the CDR3 reads CASSLEGVGSYGYTF. In nucleotides, the CDR3 is TGTGCCAGCAGCTTAGAAGGCGTCGGATCCTATGGCTACACCTTC.

This clonotype was picked up many times. CDR3 in amino acids: CASSLGTVTDTQYF. The CDR3 DNA follows: TGCGCCAGCAGCCTCGGGACAGTCACAGATACGCAGTATTTT. V gene TRBV5-1 combines with J gene TRBJ2-3; 7 nucleotides line up with TRBD1. This CDR3 has 14 residues. The germline V gene encodes CDR1 SGHRS and CDR2 YFSETQ. The V and J ends lost 4 bases and 2 bases, in that order; junction bases with no gene match: 4.